The rows below give T cell receptor beta chains drawn from one sample of a study of blood T cell repertoires in COVID-19. The table came from immunoSEQ multiplex PCR; TCRdb's copy has only in-frame clones and leaves some out. The table lists about 330,000 clones, over 75% of them singletons. The sample consisted of peripheral blood. Receptor source: a human donor in a cohort sampled during active COVID-19. Each CDR3 is given with its conserved first and last residue. Fields, in order: V gene, J gene, D gene, clone size, CDR3 DNA, CDR3 protein. A D gene is named only where the DNA matches it firmly. A row's size may be missing; if present it is once, few, many or a size class.

>TRBV29-1|TRBJ2-7|.|.
TGCAGCGTTGAAGAATTTTCCACGGGGGAGCAGTACTTC
CSVEEFSTGEQYF
>TRBV19|TRBJ1-1|TRBD1|few
TGTGCCAGTAGTTTCGGACAGGGGAGCCCAAACACTGAAGCTTTCTTT
CASSFGQGSPNTEAFF
>TRBV3-1/TRBV3-2|TRBJ1-5|TRBD1|.
TGTGCCAGCAGCCCGACGGGACAGGGGGTTCAGCCCCAGCATTTT
CASSPTGQGVQPQHF
>TRBV6-2/TRBV6-3|TRBJ2-7|TRBD1|.
TGTGCCAGCAGTTACTTATCGGGGACAGTTCGAACCTACGAGCAGTACTTC
CASSYLSGTVRTYEQYF
>TRBV27|TRBJ2-7|TRBD2|.
TGTGCCAGTTCGACTAGCGGGGGACCCACCTACGAGCAGTACTTC
CASSTSGGPTYEQYF
>TRBV7-2|TRBJ2-7|.|.
TGTGCCAGCACCAGACTCCTGGCAGCCACGGGTTCCGAGCAGTACTTC
CASTRLLAATGSEQYF
>TRBV27|TRBJ1-5|TRBD1|.
TGTGCCAGCAGTTTAGCCACAGGGGGCGGGCAGCCCCAGCATTTT
CASSLATGGGQPQHF
>TRBV4-1|TRBJ2-2|.|.
TGCGCCAGCAGCACTCCACAGGGTGGAAACACCGGGGAGCTGTTTTTT
CASSTPQGGNTGELFF
>TRBV7-9|TRBJ2-2|.|.
TGTGCCAGCAGCAAAGCGGGGACAGCGAACACCGGGGAGCTGTTTTTT
CASSKAGTANTGELFF
>TRBV4-2|TRBJ2-7|TRBD2|few
TGTGCCAGCAGCCGGGAATTTAGCGGGGCTCACTCCTACGAGCAGTACTTC
CASSREFSGAHSYEQYF
>TRBV5-5|TRBJ2-6|TRBD1|.
TGTGCCAGCAGCGAACCGGGACAGGCTCTCTCTGGGGCCAACGTCCTGACTTTC
CASSEPGQALSGANVLTF